This record covers a single TCR beta chain. The entry originates in a study of blood T cell repertoires in COVID-19. Study-wide context: Samples representing acute and convalescent COVID-19 were sourced from the United States, Italy and Spain.

Germline values: CDR1 SGHTA, CDR2 FQGTGA. This CDR3 has 13 amino acids. Trimming removed 3 bases at V and 5 bases at J, with 8 bases between. In the authors' workflow: For nucleated cells, counts were estimated from reference gene primer amplification. Produced via immunoSEQ multiplex PCR; TCRdb's table is partial and in-frame only. From that table come the V and J calls and clone size; the DNA was used to work out D and trimming. The sample holds about 200,000 clones, 88% seen once. Sequencing was done on a sample of peripheral blood. The sequence came from a man younger than 35 with active or convalescent COVID-19. The chain has TRBV7-3 and TRBJ2-1; TRBD2 might be the D (5 bases). The CDR3 sequence: CASSFTRDNEQFF. The CDR3, as DNA: TGTGCCAGCAGCTTCACTAGGGACAATGAGCAGTTCTTC.